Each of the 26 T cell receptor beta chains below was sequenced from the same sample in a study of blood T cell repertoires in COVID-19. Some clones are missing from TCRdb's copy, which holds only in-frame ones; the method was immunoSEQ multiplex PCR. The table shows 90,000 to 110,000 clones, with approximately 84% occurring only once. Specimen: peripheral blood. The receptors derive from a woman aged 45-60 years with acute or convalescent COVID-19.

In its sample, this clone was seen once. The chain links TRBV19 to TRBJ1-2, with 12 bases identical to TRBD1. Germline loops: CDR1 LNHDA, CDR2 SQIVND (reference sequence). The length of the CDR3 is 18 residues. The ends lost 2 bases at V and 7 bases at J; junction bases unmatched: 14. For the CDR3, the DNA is TGTGCCAGTAGTATAAGGGACAGGGGGCGCGTGAGTATCGGTGGCTACACCTTC. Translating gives CASSIRDRGRVSIGGYTF.

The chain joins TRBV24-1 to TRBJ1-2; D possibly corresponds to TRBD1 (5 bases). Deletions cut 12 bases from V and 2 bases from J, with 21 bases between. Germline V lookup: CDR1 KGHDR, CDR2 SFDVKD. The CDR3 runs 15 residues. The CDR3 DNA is TGTGCCCCCCGCTCCAGGGTTAGCTCCAACTATGGCTACACCTTC. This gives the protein CAPRSRVSSNYGYTF.

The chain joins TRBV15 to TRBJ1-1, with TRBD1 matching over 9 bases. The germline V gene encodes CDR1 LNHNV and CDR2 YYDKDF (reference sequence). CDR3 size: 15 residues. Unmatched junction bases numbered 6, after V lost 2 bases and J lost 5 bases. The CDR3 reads CATSRMRTGETEAFF. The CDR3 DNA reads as TGTGCCACCAGCAGAATGAGGACAGGGGAGACTGAAGCTTTCTTT.

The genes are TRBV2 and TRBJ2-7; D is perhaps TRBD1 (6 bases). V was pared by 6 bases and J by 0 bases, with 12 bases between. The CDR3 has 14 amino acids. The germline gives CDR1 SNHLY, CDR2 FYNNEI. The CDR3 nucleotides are TGTGCCAGCAGGACCGGGACAAACTCCTACGAGCAGTACTTC. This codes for CASRTGTNSYEQYF.

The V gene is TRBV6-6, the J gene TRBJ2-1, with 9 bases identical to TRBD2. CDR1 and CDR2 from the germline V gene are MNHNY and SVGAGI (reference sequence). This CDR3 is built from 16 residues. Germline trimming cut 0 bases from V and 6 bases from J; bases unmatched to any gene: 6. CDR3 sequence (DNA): TGTGCCAGCAGTTACTCCGGCGGGGGGGCGGCCAATGAGCAGTTCTTC. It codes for CASSYSGGGAANEQFF.

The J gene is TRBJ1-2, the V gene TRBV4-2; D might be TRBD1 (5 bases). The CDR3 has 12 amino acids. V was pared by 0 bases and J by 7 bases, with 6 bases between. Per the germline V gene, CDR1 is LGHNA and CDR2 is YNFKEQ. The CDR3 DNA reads TGTGCCAGCAGCCAAGACAGGGCTGGCTACACCTTC. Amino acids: CASSQDRAGYTF.

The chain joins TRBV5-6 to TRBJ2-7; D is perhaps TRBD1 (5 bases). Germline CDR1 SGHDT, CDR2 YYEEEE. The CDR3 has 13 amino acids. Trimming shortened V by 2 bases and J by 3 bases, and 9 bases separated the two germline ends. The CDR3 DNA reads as TGTGCCAGCAGCTTTGGGGCTAACTACGAGCAGTACTTC. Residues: CASSFGANYEQYF.

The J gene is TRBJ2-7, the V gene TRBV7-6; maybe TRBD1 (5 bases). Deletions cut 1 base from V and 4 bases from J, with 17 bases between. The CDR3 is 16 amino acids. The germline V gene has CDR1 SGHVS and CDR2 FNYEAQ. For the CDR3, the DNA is TGTGCCAGCAGCTTAGGTGTGGGGCAAAATCAATACGAGCAGTACTTC. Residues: CASSLGVGQNQYEQYF.

DNA for the CDR3: TGTGCCAGCAGCGCCCTACAGGGGGCGAGCACTGAAGCTTTCTTT. It is translated as CASSALQGASTEAFF. The chain is built from TRBV9 and TRBJ1-1, with TRBD1 identical over 9 bases. The germline gives CDR1 SGDLS, CDR2 YYNGEE. The CDR3 is 15 amino acids. The trim removed 3 bases at V and 4 bases at J, leaving 7 bases unmatched.

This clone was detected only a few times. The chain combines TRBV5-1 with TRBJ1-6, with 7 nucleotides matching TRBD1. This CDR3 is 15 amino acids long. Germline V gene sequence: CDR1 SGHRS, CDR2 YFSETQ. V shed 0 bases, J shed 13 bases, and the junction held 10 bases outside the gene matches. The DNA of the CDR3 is TGCGCCAGCAGCTTGGACAGGGTGGGACAGTCCCCCCTCCACTTT. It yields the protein CASSLDRVGQSPLHF. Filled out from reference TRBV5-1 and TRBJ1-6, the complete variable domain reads KAGVTQTPRYLIKTRGQQVTLSCSPISGHRSVSWYQQTPGQGLQFLFEYFSETQRNKGNFPGRFSGRQFSNSRSEMNVSTLELGDSALYLCASSLDRVGQSPLHFGNGTRLTVT.

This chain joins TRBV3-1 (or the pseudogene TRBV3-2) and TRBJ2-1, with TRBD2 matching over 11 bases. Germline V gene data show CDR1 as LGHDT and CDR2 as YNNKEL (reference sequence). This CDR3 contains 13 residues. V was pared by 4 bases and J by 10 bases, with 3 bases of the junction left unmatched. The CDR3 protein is CASSPTSGEEQFF. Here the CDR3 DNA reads TGTGCCAGCAGCCCGACTAGCGGGGAAGAGCAGTTCTTC.

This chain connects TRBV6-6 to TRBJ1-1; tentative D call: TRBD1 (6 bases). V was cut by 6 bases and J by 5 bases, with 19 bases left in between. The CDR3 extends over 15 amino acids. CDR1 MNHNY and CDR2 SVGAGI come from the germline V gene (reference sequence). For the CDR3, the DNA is TGTGCCAGCAGCTCCGGGGGGACAAGGGAAACTGAAGCTTTCTTT. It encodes CASSSGGTRETEAFF.

The CDR3 bases are TGTGCCAGCAGTGAAGGTCCTAGCGGGGGACCGTTCTTC. Its translation: CASSEGPSGGPFF. The V gene is TRBV2, the J gene TRBJ2-1; TRBD2 aligns across 10 bases. The CDR3 sequence is 13 residues long. The V gene end was trimmed by 1 base and the J gene end by 15 bases; junction bases not matched to a gene: 6. Looked up from germline, CDR1 is SNHLY and CDR2 is FYNNEI.

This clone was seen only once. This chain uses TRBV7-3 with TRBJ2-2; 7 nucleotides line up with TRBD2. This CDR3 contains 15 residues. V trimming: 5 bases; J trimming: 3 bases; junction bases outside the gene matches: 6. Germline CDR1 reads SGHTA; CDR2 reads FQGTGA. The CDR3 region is CASSARTSYTGELFF. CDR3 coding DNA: TGTGCCAGCAGCGCGCGGACTAGTTACACCGGGGAGCTGTTTTTT.

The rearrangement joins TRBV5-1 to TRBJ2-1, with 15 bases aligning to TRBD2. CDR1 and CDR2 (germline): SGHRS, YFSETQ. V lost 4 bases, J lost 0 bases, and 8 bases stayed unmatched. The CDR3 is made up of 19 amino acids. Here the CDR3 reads CASSEGLAGGGNSYNEQFF. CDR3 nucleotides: TGCGCCAGCAGCGAGGGACTAGCGGGGGGCGGAAACTCCTACAATGAGCAGTTCTTC.

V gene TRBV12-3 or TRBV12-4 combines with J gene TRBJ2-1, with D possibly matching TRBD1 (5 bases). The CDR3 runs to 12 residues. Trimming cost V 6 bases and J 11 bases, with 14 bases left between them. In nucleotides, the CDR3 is TGTGCCAGCAGAGGCCCGGCAGGGCAGCAGTTCTTC. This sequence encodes CASRGPAGQQFF.

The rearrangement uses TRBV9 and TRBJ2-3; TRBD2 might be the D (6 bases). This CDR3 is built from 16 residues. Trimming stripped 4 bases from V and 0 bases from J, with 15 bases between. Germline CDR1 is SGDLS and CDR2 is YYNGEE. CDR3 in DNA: TGTGCCAGCAGCCCCCGCCGGGCGGGGAGCACAGATACGCAGTATTTT. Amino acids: CASSPRRAGSTDTQYF.

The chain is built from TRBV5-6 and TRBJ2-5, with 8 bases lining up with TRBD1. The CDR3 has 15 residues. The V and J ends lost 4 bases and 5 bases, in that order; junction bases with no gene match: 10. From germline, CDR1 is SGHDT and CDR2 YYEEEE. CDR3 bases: TGTGCCAGCAGCCCAGGACAGGGAAGAAAGGAGACCCAGTACTTC. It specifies CASSPGQGRKETQYF.

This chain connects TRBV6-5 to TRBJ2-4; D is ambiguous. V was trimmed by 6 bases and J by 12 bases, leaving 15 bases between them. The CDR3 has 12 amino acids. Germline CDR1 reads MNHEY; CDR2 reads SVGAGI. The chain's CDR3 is CASRAPHLDQYF. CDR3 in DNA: TGTGCCAGCAGGGCACCCCATCTCGATCAGTACTTC.

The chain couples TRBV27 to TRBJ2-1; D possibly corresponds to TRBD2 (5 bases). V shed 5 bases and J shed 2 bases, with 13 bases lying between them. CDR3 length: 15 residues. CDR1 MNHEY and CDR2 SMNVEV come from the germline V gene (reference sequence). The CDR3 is CASSPVPGTYNEQFF. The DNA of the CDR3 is TGTGCCAGCAGTCCGGTCCCCGGGACCTACAATGAGCAGTTCTTC.

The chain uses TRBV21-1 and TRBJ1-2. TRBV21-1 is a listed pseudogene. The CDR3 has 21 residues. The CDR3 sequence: CASSKKGRGTSPPEDLYGYTF. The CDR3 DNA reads TGTGCCAGCAGCAAAAAGGGGAGGGGGACCTCACCGCCCGAAGACCTCTATGGCTACACCTTC.

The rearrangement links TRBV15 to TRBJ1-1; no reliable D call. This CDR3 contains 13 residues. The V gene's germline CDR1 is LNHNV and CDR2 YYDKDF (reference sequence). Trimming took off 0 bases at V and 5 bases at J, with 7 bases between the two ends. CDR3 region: CATSRDEGTEAFF. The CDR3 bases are TGTGCCACCAGCAGAGATGAGGGAACTGAAGCTTTCTTT.

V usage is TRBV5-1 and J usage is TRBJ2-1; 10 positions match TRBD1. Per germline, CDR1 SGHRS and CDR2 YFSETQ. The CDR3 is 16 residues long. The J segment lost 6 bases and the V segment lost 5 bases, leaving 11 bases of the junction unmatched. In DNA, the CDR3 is TGCGCCAGCAGGCCCGGTCCGGGACAGGGGTCCAATGAGCAGTTCTTC. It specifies CASRPGPGQGSNEQFF.

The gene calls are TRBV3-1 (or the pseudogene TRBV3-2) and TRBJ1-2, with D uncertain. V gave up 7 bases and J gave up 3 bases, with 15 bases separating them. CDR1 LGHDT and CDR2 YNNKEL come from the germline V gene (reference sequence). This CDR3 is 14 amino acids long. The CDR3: CASNMEGVDYGYTF. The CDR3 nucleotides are TGTGCCAGCAACATGGAGGGTGTAGACTATGGCTACACCTTC.

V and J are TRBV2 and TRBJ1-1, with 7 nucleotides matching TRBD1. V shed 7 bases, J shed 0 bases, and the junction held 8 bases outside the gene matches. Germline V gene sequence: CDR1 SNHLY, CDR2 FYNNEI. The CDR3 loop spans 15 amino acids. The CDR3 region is CASNSDRIMNTEAFF. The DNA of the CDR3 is TGTGCCAGCAACTCGGACAGGATCATGAACACTGAAGCTTTCTTT.

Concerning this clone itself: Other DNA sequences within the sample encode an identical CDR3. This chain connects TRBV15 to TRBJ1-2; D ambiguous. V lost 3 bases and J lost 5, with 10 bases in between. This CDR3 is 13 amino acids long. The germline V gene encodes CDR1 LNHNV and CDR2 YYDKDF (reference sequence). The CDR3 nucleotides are TGTGCCACCAGCAGTGCCGGGTGGTATGGCTACACCTTC. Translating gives CATSSAGWYGYTF.